This T cell receptor beta chain came from a study of OX40 agonist ivuxolimab in advanced cancers. About the investigation overall: Ivuxolimab was an agonistic, fully human IgG2 monoclonal antibody directed against OX40 (CD134), a costimulatory receptor. Intravenous ivuxolimab was administered to patients every 2 weeks at six dose levels: 0.01, 0.1, 0.3, 1.5, 3 and 10 mg/kg. Among the roughly 52 dose-escalation patients, about 20 had hepatocellular carcinoma, approximately 15 melanoma, 9 renal cell carcinoma and 9 head and neck cancer. A male proportion of nearly 85% and a mean age of approximately 62 years, ranging from about 20 to 85, were recorded for the dose-escalation cohort. Prior anti-PD-1, anti-PD-L1 or anti-CTLA-4 therapy was permitted, and about 40% of dose-escalation patients had received checkpoint inhibitors. Three dose-escalation patients achieved partial responses, one with hepatocellular carcinoma and two with cutaneous melanoma. Peripheral TCRbeta sequencing was intended to test whether TCR sequence diversity was altered and clonal T-cell expansion was caused by ivuxolimab. The paper describes the monotherapy dose-escalation part (N of about 52 patients) of the phase I trial of ivuxolimab. The paper as a whole reports these results and caveats: The antigen specificity of the clonally expanded peripheral T cells was not determined. Low levels of normalized T-cell clonal expansion were also seen in some patients who did not respond. At doses from 0.1 to 3.0 mg/kg, clonal expansion was seen in both CD4+ and CD8+ blood T cells between baseline and week 6. In the 0.1-3.0 mg/kg groups, partial responders were among the patients with the lowest normalized peripheral clonal expansion, particularly in CD8+ T cells. After ivuxolimab, CD8+ T cells had more expanded clones than CD4+ T cells on average.

The germline V gene (reference sequence) provides CDR1 PRHDT and CDR2 FYEKMQ. V was cut back by 4 bases and J by 6 bases, leaving a gap of 7 bases between them. Its CDR3 holds 11 amino acids, cysteine through phenylalanine. The retained sequence is limited to the CDR3, 33 bases, with the frame set at the first base. Genomic DNA was isolated from the sorted cells so that the TCRbeta CDR3 region could be sequenced. TCRbeta CDR3 regions were sequenced using the immunoSEQ Assay. This immuneACCESS table, as held by TCRdb, lists in-frame sequences with V and J called but not all clones. Of the missing ones, under half trace to an unresolved V gene in checked studies; the others have no known cause. For this sample the table gives 7,000 to 9,500 clones, of which over 60% were detected only once. The ten most abundant clones make up about 39% of the sample. Patients with a history of autoimmune disease or receiving systemic immunosuppression were excluded from the trial. Peripheral blood for TCR sequencing was collected from all dose cohorts at baseline, on cycle 4 day 1, and on cycle 7 day 1. Samples were obtained from an open-label, multicenter, first-in-human phase I dose-escalation trial of ivuxolimab. The trial enrolled adults with locally advanced or metastatic head and neck squamous cell, hepatocellular, melanoma or renal cell carcinoma. Before TCR sequencing, CD4+ and CD8+ T cells were separately sorted from peripheral blood.

Points on this clone: Its binding antigen is unknown. No much larger clonotype is one base removed from it; base qualities were not supplied.

This clonotype originated in an adult with an advanced solid tumor such as melanoma, head and neck, liver or kidney cancer. Sequencing used CD4+ or CD8+ T cells sorted from blood, obtained in a trial of the OX40 agonist ivuxolimab. The chain links TRBV13 with TRBJ2-7, with TRBD1 as a weak D call on 6 bases. Here the CDR3 is given as CASSWGPEQYF. The DNA is TGTGCCAGCAGCTGGGGGCCCGAGCAGTACTTC. Reference TRBV13 and TRBJ2-7 genes cover what lies past the CDR3, so the full variable domain is AAGVIQSPRHLIKEKRETATLKCYPIPRHDTVYWYQQGPGQDPQFLISFYEKMQSDKGSIPDRFSAQQFSDYHSELNMSSLELGDSALYFCASSWGPEQYFGPGTRLTVT.